A single sample gave rise to the 17 T cell receptor beta chains below, sequenced in a study of cytomegalovirus exposure and HLA in healthy donors. PCR used 60 Vbeta primers and 13 Jbeta primers. Clones were read by immunoSEQ multiplex PCR, and TCRdb kept only the in-frame ones, dropping some. The sample lists about 150,000 clones, around 72% occurring once. Sequenced: PBMCs. The receptors here all came from a man between 40 and 49 years old in good health and CMV-seronegative.

The chain joins TRBV11-1 to TRBJ2-1, with TRBD1 matching over 7 bases. Germline CDR1 and CDR2: SGHAT and FQDESV (reference sequence). V trimming: 1 base; J trimming: 8 bases; junction bases outside the gene matches: 8. This CDR3 region has 15 residues. The CDR3 protein is CASSLVRQGVYEQFF. CDR3 nucleotides: TGTGCCAGCAGCTTAGTACGACAGGGTGTTTATGAGCAGTTCTTC.

This chain connects TRBV4-1 to TRBJ2-7; D is perhaps TRBD2 (5 bases). Trimming pared 3 bases from V and 3 bases from J, leaving 12 bases between. The length of the CDR3 is 14 residues. The germline CDR1 and CDR2 sequences are MGHRA and YSYEKL. The CDR3 sequence: CASSHGQEDYEQYF. In nucleotides, the CDR3 is TGCGCCAGCAGCCACGGTCAGGAGGACTACGAGCAGTACTTC.

The table lists this clone with a count of one. CDR3 loop: CAWNTAYEQYF. CDR3 nucleotides: TGTGCCTGGAATACGGCCTACGAGCAGTACTTC. The chain combines TRBV30 with TRBJ2-7; the D is unclear. Per germline, CDR1 GTSNPN and CDR2 SVGIG (reference sequence). The length of the CDR3 is 11 residues. The V and J ends lost 4 bases and 2 bases respectively, with 6 bases between them.

The chain recombines TRBV5-1 with TRBJ2-1; TRBD1 might be the D (6 bases). V was shortened by 1 base and J by 5 bases, with 16 bases between the two germline ends. Germline CDR1 is SGHRS and CDR2 is YFSETQ. This CDR3 is built from 16 residues. The CDR3 coding sequence is TGCGCCAGCAGCTTGCAAGTGGGGGCGGGCGACAATGAGCAGTTCTTC. This encodes CASSLQVGAGDNEQFF.

The rearrangement links TRBV27 to TRBJ2-7, with TRBD1 matching over 8 bases. With 5 bases clipped from V and 1 base from J, the junction kept 4 bases outside the gene matches. Germline V CDR1 and CDR2: MNHEY, SMNVEV (reference sequence). The CDR3 length is 14 residues. The CDR3 DNA reads TGTGCCAGCAGTAACCGGGACAGGTCCTACGAGCAGTACTTC. This translates into CASSNRDRSYEQYF.

Remarks on this clone: The sample contains more than one DNA sequence encoding this CDR3. V and J are TRBV11-3 and TRBJ2-3; D is unresolved. The CDR3 is 12 residues long. V was pared by 0 bases and J by 6 bases, with 4 bases between. Germline V gene data show CDR1 as SGHNT and CDR2 as YENEEA. The CDR3 loop reads CASSLDSDTQYF. The CDR3 nucleotides read TGTGCCAGCAGCTTAGATTCTGATACGCAGTATTTT.

V usage is TRBV7-8 and J usage is TRBJ2-5; D may be TRBD2 (5 bases). CDR1 is SGHVS and CDR2 is FQNEAQ in the germline V gene. V lost 4 bases and J 6 bases, leaving 18 bases between the germline ends. The CDR3 length is 15 residues. The CDR3 DNA is TGTGCCAGCAGCTCGCTAGGAGCTGTCGGGAAGACCCAGTACTTC. This gives the protein CASSSLGAVGKTQYF.

The chain couples TRBV5-1 to TRBJ1-1, with unresolved D. This CDR3 has 18 amino acids. The germline CDR1 and CDR2 sequences are SGHRS and YFSETQ. The V end was cut by 1 base, the J end by 2 bases, with 21 bases between. CDR3 sequence reads: CASSLPTETSTYNTEAFF. The CDR3, as DNA: TGCGCCAGCAGCTTGCCAACCGAAACCTCGACTTATAACACTGAAGCTTTCTTT.

Concerning this clone itself: Germline is not matched at one junction end, which may reflect a read error. The chain combines TRBV19 with TRBJ2-7; 8 bases line up with TRBD1. This CDR3 is built from 11 residues. The germline CDR1 and CDR2 sequences are LNHDA and SQIVND (reference sequence). The CDR3 here is CATGDYYEQYF. CDR3 DNA sequence: TGCGCGACAGGGGATTACTACGAGCAGTACTTC.

V usage is TRBV6-4 and J usage is TRBJ2-1, with a weak D call TRBD2 (7 bases). This CDR3 has 14 residues. V was clipped by 0 bases and J by 8 bases, with 11 bases between them. Per the germline V gene, CDR1 is MRHNA and CDR2 is SNTAGT. Here the CDR3 DNA reads TGTGCCAGCAGTGACTCAGGCGGGGGCGATGAGCAGTTCTTC. As protein: CASSDSGGGDEQFF.

There are a few counts of this clone. The CDR3 nucleotides read TGTGCCAGCAGCGTAGACGGGAGTATGTCCTACGAGCAGTACTTC. This gives the protein CASSVDGSMSYEQYF. The V gene is TRBV9, the J gene TRBJ2-7, with a possible D match to TRBD2 (6 bases). The CDR3 extends over 15 amino acids. V was cut by 0 bases and J by 1 base, with 11 bases left in between. Per the germline V gene, CDR1 is SGDLS and CDR2 is YYNGEE.

This sequence joins TRBV7-2 and TRBJ2-1; unclear D gene. Trimming removed 3 bases at V and 5 bases at J, with 5 bases between. This CDR3 is 12 amino acids long. CDR1 SGHTA and CDR2 FQGNSA come from the germline V gene. The CDR3 here is CASSLLNNEQFF. In DNA, the CDR3 is TGTGCCAGCAGCTTGCTAAACAATGAGCAGTTCTTC.

The J gene is TRBJ2-7, the V gene TRBV2; 10 bases are a match to TRBD2. The germline V gene encodes CDR1 SNHLY and CDR2 FYNNEI. The trim removed 4 bases at V and 6 bases at J, leaving 9 bases unmatched. The CDR3 length is 15 residues. The CDR3 DNA reads TGTGCCAGCAGTGGAGGGACTAGCGAGGTTCGCGAGCAGTACTTC. This encodes CASSGGTSEVREQYF.

This chain links TRBV19 with TRBJ1-5, with TRBD1 matching 8 bases. The CDR3 runs 15 residues. The J segment lost 3 bases and the V segment lost 3 bases, leaving 4 bases of the junction unmatched. Germline V gene data show CDR1 as LNHDA and CDR2 as SQIVND (reference sequence). In DNA form, the CDR3 reads TGTGCCAGTAGTATCGGGACAGGTAACAATCAGCCCCAGCATTTT. This gives the protein CASSIGTGNNQPQHF.

The chain employs TRBV4-3 and TRBJ2-5; tentative D call: TRBD1 (5 bases). Germline V gene lookup returns CDR1 LGHNA and CDR2 YSLEER. The CDR3 has 14 residues. V was trimmed by 1 base and J by 5 bases, leaving 11 bases between them. CDR3 residues: CASSQGQGRETQYF. CDR3 in DNA: TGCGCCAGCAGCCAAGGGCAGGGTCGGGAGACCCAGTACTTC.

A few counts support this clone. This sequence joins TRBV18 and TRBJ1-6, with 8 bases aligning to TRBD1. Per the germline V gene, CDR1 is KGHSH and CDR2 is LQKENI. Trimming removed 5 bases from V and 10 bases from J; junction bases left unmatched: 7. The CDR3 runs to 14 residues. CDR3 nucleotide sequence: TGTGCCAGCTCATCCGGACAGGGACAGTCACCCCTCCACTTT. Amino acid sequence: CASSSGQGQSPLHF.

The V call is TRBV20-1, the J call TRBJ1-1, with a weak D call TRBD1 (5 bases). The germline gives CDR1 DFQATT, CDR2 SNEGSKA (reference sequence). The CDR3 is 11 amino acids. CDR3 in amino acids: CRSRENTEAFF. DNA of the CDR3: TGCAGGAGCAGGGAGAACACTGAAGCTTTCTTT.